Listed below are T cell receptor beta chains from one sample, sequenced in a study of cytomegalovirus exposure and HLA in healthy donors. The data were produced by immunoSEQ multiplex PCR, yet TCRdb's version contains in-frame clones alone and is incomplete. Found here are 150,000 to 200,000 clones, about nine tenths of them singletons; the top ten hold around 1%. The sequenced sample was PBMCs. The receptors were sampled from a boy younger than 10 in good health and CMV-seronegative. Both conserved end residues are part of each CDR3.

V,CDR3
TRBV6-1,CASSDRTGPTREQYF
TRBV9,CASSVGWGQGSYEQYF
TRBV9,CASSGQGASSNYGYTF
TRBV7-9,CASSPKTVRSGNTIYF
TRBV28,CASSVEGQRVNSGNTIYF
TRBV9,CASSVGLAGEQGGELFF
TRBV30,CAWSVRGSDSPLHF
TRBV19,CASHRNGGADTQYF
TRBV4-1,CASSQDRGSYNEQFF
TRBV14,CASSQLSGLGREQYF
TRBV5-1,CASSFTGGAEKLFF
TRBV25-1,CASSGGGGRIGQYF
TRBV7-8,CASSFRGQGPYEQYF
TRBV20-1,CSASRGEKLFF
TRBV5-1,CASSLYGFGSGNTIYF
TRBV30,CAWNKITDTQYF
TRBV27,CASSQGQGNYGYTF
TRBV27,CASSKYRVRETQYF
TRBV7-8,CASSEWTSGSYEQYF
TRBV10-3,CAISPTGAGTDTQYF
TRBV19,CASSPGLLGELFF
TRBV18,CASSPGTGVIEAFF